This TCR beta chain was observed in a study of persistence of HIV-infected CD4 T cells. The germline gives CDR1 SGHRS, CDR2 YFSETQ. V shed 0 bases and J shed 10 bases, with 17 bases lying between them. CDR3 size: 16 residues. The stimulus was an HIV-1 Gag 15-mer peptide pool, 0.95 to 1 ug/peptide/mL. Responding CD4+ T cells were sorted by upregulation of both CD40 ligand and CD69. This was the immunoSEQ version 4 assay in survey mode. Repertoires were generated with immunoSEQ multiplex PCR, while TCRdb's copy carries only in-frame clones and drops some. This sample yields about 25,000 clones, of which around 72% are seen a single time; roughly 1.9% belongs to the top ten. This clone was counted a single time. Its antigen is not identified.

The sequencing here drew on CD4+ T cells sorted from PBMCs after 18-hour stimulation, taken from a patient who received antiretroviral therapy. This chain connects TRBV5-1 to TRBJ1-6; D remains unclear. This receptor was obtained from an adult man with HIV who was CMV-seropositive. This chain's CDR3 is CASSLDTNKEISPLHF. CDR3 nucleotides: TGCGCCAGCAGCTTGGACACGAATAAAGAAATCTCACCCCTCCACTTT.